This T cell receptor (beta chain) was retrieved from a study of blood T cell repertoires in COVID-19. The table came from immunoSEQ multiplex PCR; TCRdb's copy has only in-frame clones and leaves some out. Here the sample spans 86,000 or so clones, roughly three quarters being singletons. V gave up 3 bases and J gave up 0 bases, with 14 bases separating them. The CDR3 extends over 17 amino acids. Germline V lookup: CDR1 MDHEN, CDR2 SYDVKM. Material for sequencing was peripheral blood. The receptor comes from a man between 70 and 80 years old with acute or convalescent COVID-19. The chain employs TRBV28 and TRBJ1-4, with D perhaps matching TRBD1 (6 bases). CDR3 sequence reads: CASSLVRDIATNEKLFF. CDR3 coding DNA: TGTGCCAGCAGTTTGGTCCGGGACATCGCAACTAATGAAAAACTGTTTTTT.